The TCR beta chain described here comes from a study of T cells in Graves' hyperthyroidism and ophthalmopathy (dated by TCRdb to the late 2010s). Looking at the study overall: Peripheral blood was collected at initial diagnosis, before any treatment. In about six Graves' hyperthyroidism patients, the study also compared T-cell repertoires from thyroid tissue with T-cell repertoires from blood. After blood sampling, hyperthyroidism patients were treated with methimazole at a starting dose of 30 mg daily, and ophthalmopathy patients were treated with high-dose intravenous methylprednisolone. To identify distinguishing TCR V-J signatures, a discovery cohort of about 95 patients was used, comprising 43 with Graves' ophthalmopathy and around 57 with stable Graves' hyperthyroidism. An independent validation cohort of some 18 hyperthyroidism patients and roughly 16 patients who later progressed to ophthalmopathy tested prospective prediction of ophthalmopathy. For training and testing, the 100 or so patients in the discovery cohort were randomly divided in a 7:3 ratio. The paper describes TCR Vbeta CDR3 sequencing of about 140 peripheral blood samples, made up of around 41 ophthalmopathy patients, roughly 72 hyperthyroidism patients and roughly 17 progressor patients. The full study reports these points: In validation, the model predicted progression to ophthalmopathy a median of roughly 6.2 months before onset, with around 70% sensitivity and more than 72% specificity. Sample size was not statistically predetermined, and investigators were not blinded to group allocation. Ophthalmopathy was separated from stable hyperthyroidism by a 13 V-J signature model, with about 86% sensitivity and about 81% specificity obtained in cross-validation and 80%/75% obtained in testing. Most expanded thyroid clonotypes (frequency above 0.001) were also detected in blood, a finding suggesting that blood repertoires may reflect thyroid immune responses.

The TCR beta CDR3 regions were amplified from RNA transcripts. For the first round of RT-PCR on the TCR CDR3, the HTBI primer set was used together with the Qiagen OneStep RT-PCR kit. Libraries were constructed in a second round of multiplex PCR, after which size selection and purification were performed. The libraries were sequenced on an Illumina HiSeq2000 using paired-end 100 bp reads. The original methods were these. SOAPnuke was used to process the raw data, with reads discarded if the reads contained adapters or uncalled bases, had a mean Phred below 15, or lacked an exact constant-primer or identifier match. COPE v1.2.5 was used to merge high-quality paired reads, and clonotypes were defined as unique nucleotide sequences. MiTCR v1.1 was used to align clonotypes to the IMGT TRBV, TRBD and TRBJ reference segments. Analysis was restricted to V-J combinations with a frequency above 0.0001, which covered just over 98% of repertoires. A TCS score was defined as the ratio between F50 (clonal expansion) and ExV (chaos), using BLOSUM62-based TCRdist between CDR3 peptides within each V-J. Welch's t-statistics and random forest reduced approximately 520 V-J features to 13, which were used in a naive Bayes classifier (R e1071). The similarity between thyroid and blood repertoires was quantified using the Morisita-Horn index. TCRdb cleaned the public reads at Q25 with fastp, built clones with MiXCR and kept in-frame beta chains. Identical CDR3 protein sequences are pooled into one entry, listed with their most common genes and DNA. The V and J calls here are based on TCRdb, not the publication. The sample records over 45,000 distinct CDR3 sequences, just under 50% of which are singletons. The ten largest clonotypes hold around 12% of the sample.

Ophthalmopathy patients had moderately to severely active disease, Clinical Activity Score of at least 3, NOSPECS grade of at least 4, and duration under 3 months. Exclusion was applied to patients with uncontrolled infections, other autoimmune diseases, pregnancy or lactation. Diagnoses relied on clinical symptoms, serum thyroxine and TRAb, thyroid ultrasound and orbital computed tomography. PBMCs were separated from under 12 ml of fresh peripheral blood using Ficoll-Paque density gradient centrifugation. Total RNA was extracted using Trizol reagent, and RNA quality was assessed on an Agilent 2100 Bioanalyzer. Of note for this clonotype: This clone's antigen is unknown. One base away there is no much larger clone; base qualities are not given.

Deletion took 3 bases off V and 0 bases off J, with a span of 15 bases between the germline ends. The CDR3 sequence holds 16 residues, the cysteine and phenylalanine included. The read is trimmed to its CDR3 DNA, 48 bases read in frame from base 1. CDR1 and CDR2 are drawn from the germline V gene: ENHRY, SYGVKD. This clonotype was sampled from a woman aged 25 to 39 with Graves' ophthalmopathy. The sequenced sample consisted of blood. Recombination joined TRBV10-3 with TRBJ2-7; TRBD2 could be the D gene, as 7 bases match. The DNA reads TGTGCCATCAGTGAACTAGCGTCGGACAGCTCCTACGAGCAGTACTTC. Translated, it reads CAISELASDSSYEQYF.